This T cell receptor beta chain was captured in a study of OX40 agonist ivuxolimab in advanced cancers. Study-level results: Partly responding patients at 0.1-3.0 mg/kg showed some of the smallest clonal expansion. At 0.1 to 3.0 mg/kg, CD4+ and CD8+ blood T cells expanded clonally by week 6.

Generated by immunoSEQ multiplex PCR, the TCRdb table keeps only in-frame clones and is missing some. The table shows tens of thousands of clones, with around 80% occurring only once. Germline V gives CDR1 SGDLS, CDR2 YYNGEE. The CDR3 sequence is 13 residues long. Deletions cut 6 bases from V and 0 bases from J, with 6 bases between. This clone was seen just once. Its target is unknown. Sequenced here: CD4+ or CD8+ T cells sorted from blood, sampled in a trial of the OX40 agonist ivuxolimab. The chain couples TRBV9 to TRBJ2-2, with D uncertain. This clonotype was obtained from an adult with an advanced solid tumor such as melanoma, head and neck, liver or kidney cancer. CDR3 residues: CASTQPNTGELFF. In DNA form, the CDR3 reads TGTGCCAGCACACAACCGAACACCGGGGAGCTGTTTTTT.